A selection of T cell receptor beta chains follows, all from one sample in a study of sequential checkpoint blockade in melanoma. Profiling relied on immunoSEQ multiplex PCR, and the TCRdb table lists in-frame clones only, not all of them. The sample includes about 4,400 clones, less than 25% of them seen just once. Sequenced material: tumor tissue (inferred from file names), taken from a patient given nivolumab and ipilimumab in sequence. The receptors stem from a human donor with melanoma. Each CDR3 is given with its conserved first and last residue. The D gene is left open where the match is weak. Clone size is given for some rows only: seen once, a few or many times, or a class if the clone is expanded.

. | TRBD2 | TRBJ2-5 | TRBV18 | CASSPPRGGHNQETQYF | TGTGCCAGCTCACCACCTCGGGGGGGACACAACCAAGAGACCCAGTACTTC
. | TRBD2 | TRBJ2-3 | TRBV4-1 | CASSQDLYGRADTQYF | TGCGCCAGCAGCCAAGATTTATATGGGAGGGCAGATACGCAGTATTTT
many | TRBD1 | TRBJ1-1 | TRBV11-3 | CASSLRPWDSENTEAFF | TGTGCCAGCAGCTTGCGACCTTGGGACAGCGAGAACACTGAAGCTTTCTTT
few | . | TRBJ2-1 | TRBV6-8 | CASSGRDRITNEQFF | TGTGCCAGCAGCGGCCGGGACCGAATTACCAATGAGCAGTTCTTC
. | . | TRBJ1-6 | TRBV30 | CAWSVLWSINSPLHF | TGTGCCTGGAGTGTACTATGGAGCATTAATTCACCCCTCCACTTT
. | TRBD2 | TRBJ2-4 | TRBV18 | CASSRLAGDIQYF | TGTGCCAGCTCACGACTAGCGGGGGACATTCAGTACTTC
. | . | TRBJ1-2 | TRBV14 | CASSTKSGKTYGYTF | TGTGCCAGCAGCACTAAATCTGGAAAGACCTATGGCTACACCTTC
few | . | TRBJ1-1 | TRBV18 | CASSPNRNTEAFF | TGTGCCAGCTCACCAAACAGGAACACTGAAGCTTTCTTT
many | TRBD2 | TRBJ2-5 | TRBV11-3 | CASSRGLAEMETQYF | TGTGCCAGCAGCCGGGGACTAGCGGAGATGGAGACCCAGTACTTC
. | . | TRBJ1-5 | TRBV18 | CASSPTRERMVLQPQHF | TGTGCCAGCTCACCAACCAGGGAACGGATGGTTCTACAGCCCCAGCATTTT
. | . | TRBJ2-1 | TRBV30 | CAWSVPGVGNEQFF | TGTGCCTGGAGTGTACCCGGGGTCGGGAATGAGCAGTTCTTC
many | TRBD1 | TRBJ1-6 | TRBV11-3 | CASSSGGSYNSPLHF | TGTGCCAGCAGCTCAGGGGGCTCCTATAATTCACCCCTCCACTTT
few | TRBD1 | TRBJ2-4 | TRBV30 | CASSRQGLNIQYF | TGTGCCTCCTCGAGACAGGGTCTAAACATTCAGTACTTC
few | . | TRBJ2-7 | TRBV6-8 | CASSTGGTYEQYF | TGTGCCAGCAGTACTGGGGGCACCTACGAGCAGTACTTC
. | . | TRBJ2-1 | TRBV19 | CASSTGYQDNEQFF | TGTGCCAGTAGTACGGGGTATCAGGACAATGAGCAGTTCTTC
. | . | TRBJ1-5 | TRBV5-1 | CASSLLGYSNQPQHF | TGCGCCAGCAGCTTGTTGGGCTATAGCAATCAGCCCCAGCATTTT
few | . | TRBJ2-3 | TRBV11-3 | CASSFDSASTDTQYF | TGTGCCAGCAGCTTCGACAGTGCTAGCACAGATACGCAGTATTTT
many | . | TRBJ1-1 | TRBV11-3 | CASSPRGRGNTEAFF | TGTGCCAGCAGCCCGCGGGGCAGAGGGAACACTGAAGCTTTCTTT
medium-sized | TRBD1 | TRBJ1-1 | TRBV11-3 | CASSLSTGATEAFF | TGTGCCAGCAGCTTATCGACAGGGGCTACTGAAGCTTTCTTT
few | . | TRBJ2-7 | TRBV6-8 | CASSYPGRYLYEQYF | TGTGCCAGCAGTTACCCGGGACGGTATCTCTACGAGCAGTACTTC
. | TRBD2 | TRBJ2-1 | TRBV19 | CASSILAGGNSYNEQFF | TGTGCCAGTAGTATTTTAGCGGGGGGCAACTCCTACAATGAGCAGTTCTTC
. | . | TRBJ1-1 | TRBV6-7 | CASSEAFEAFF | TGTGCCAGCAGTGAAGCTTTTGAAGCTTTCTTT
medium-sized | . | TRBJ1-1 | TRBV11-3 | CASSLSHGENREAFF | TGTGCCAGCAGCTTGTCGCACGGCGAGAATAGGGAAGCTTTCTTT
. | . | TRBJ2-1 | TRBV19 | CASSQLNEQFF | TGTGCCAGTAGTCAGTTGAATGAGCAGTTCTTC
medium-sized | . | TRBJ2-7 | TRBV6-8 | CASSYGESVRSGSYEQYF | TGTGCCAGCAGTTACGGCGAGTCCGTTAGGAGCGGCTCCTACGAGCAGTACTTC
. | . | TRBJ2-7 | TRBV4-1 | CASSQDGYEQYF | TGCGCCAGCAGCCAAGACGGCTACGAGCAGTACTTC
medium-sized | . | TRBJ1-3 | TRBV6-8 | CASRESVIGNTIYF | TGTGCCAGCCGGGAATCAGTTATTGGAAACACCATATATTTT